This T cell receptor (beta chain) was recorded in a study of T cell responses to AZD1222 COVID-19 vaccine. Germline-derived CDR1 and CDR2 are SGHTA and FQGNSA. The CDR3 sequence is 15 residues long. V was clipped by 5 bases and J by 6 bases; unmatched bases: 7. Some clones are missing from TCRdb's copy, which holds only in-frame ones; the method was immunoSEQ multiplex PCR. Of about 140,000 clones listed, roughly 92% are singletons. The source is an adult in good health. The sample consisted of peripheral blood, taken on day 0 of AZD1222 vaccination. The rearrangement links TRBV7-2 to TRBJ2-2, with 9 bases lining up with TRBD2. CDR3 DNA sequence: TGTGCCAGCAGCGTGCCTTTAGCGGGAGCCGGGGAGCTGTTTTTT. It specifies CASSVPLAGAGELFF.